These 24 T cell receptor beta chains originate from one sample sequenced in a study of CD8 T cells in ankylosing spondylitis. TCRdb re-called the 5' RACE reads with MiXCR, one entry per CDR3 protein. The top ten clones hold around 4.5% of a sample with under 250,000 distinct CDR3 sequences, roughly 32% of them seen once. Sequenced input: blood, either unsorted or a sorted T cell fraction (not recorded which). These receptors all come from a male donor with ankylosing spondylitis or in good health (not recorded which).

The chain couples TRBV12-3 or TRBV12-4 to TRBJ2-5; 8 bases match TRBD1. The CDR3 length is 15 residues. Losses at the gene ends were 7 bases for V and 4 bases for J; bases not matched to a gene: 11. In DNA, the CDR3 is TGTGCCAGCACCGACTCCGGGACAGGCACAGAGACCCAGTACTTC. It codes for CASTDSGTGTETQYF.

A word on this clonotype: The junction differs from germline at one of its ends, possibly a read error. The V call is TRBV12-3 or TRBV12-4, the J call TRBJ2-3; 9 nucleotides agree with TRBD2. The CDR3 has 17 amino acids. CDR3 residues: CASMRLAGLPSTDTQNF. The CDR3 DNA is TGTGCCAGCATGAGGCTAGCGGGGCTACCTAGCACAGATACGCAGAATTTT.

This rearrangement joins TRBV7-2 to TRBJ2-2; D remains ambiguous. CDR3 length: 15 residues. Trimming left V 1 base short and J 5 bases short, with 11 bases between. Germline V CDR1 and CDR2: SGHTA, FQGNSA. The CDR3 DNA reads TGTGCCAGCAGCTTAGATTGGTGGGGAACCGGGGAGCTGTTTTTT. Its translation: CASSLDWWGTGELFF. Looking up the rest from reference TRBV7-2 and TRBJ2-2 gives the full variable domain: GAGVSQSPSNKVTEKGKDVELRCDPISGHTALYWYRQSLGQGLEFLIYFQGNSAPDKSGLPSDRFSAERTGGSVSTLTIQRTQQEDSAVYLCASSLDWWGTGELFFGEGSRLTVL.

The rearrangement joins TRBV7-2 to TRBJ2-3, with D tentatively TRBD1 or TRBD2 (5 bases each). With 7 bases removed from V and 7 bases from J, the gap between germline ends came to 21 bases. The CDR3 covers 15 residues. CDR1 is SGHTA and CDR2 is FQGNSA in the germline V gene. The CDR3 protein is CASTGPGRHRYTQYF. The CDR3 DNA follows: TGTGCCAGCACCGGCCCGGGACGTCACCGATATACGCAGTATTTT. Looking up the rest from reference TRBV7-2 and TRBJ2-3 gives the full variable domain: GAGVSQSPSNKVTEKGKDVELRCDPISGHTALYWYRQSLGQGLEFLIYFQGNSAPDKSGLPSDRFSAERTGGSVSTLTIQRTQQEDSAVYLCASTGPGRHRYTQYFGPGTRLTVL.

This chain links TRBV28 with TRBJ2-3; D is tentatively TRBD1 or TRBD2 (5 bases each). With 1 base removed from V and 0 bases from J, the gap between germline ends came to 11 bases. The CDR3 covers 16 residues. Germline CDR1 and CDR2: MDHEN and SYDVKM. CDR3 sequence (DNA): TGTGCCAGCAGTTTATCCGCCAGGGAGAGCACAGATACGCAGTATTTT. Its translation: CASSLSARESTDTQYF.

The V and J genes are TRBV12-3 or TRBV12-4 and TRBJ1-1; a possible D gene is TRBD1 (5 bases). Trimming cost V 7 bases and J 3 bases, with 15 bases left between them. This CDR3 is built from 14 residues. In DNA, the CDR3 is TGTGCCAGCATTCAGACCCCGGGGGACACTGAAGCTTTCTTT. This gives the protein CASIQTPGDTEAFF.

This clonotype turned up a few times. The V gene is TRBV10-3, the J gene TRBJ2-7, with D possibly TRBD2 on 6 matching bases. The CDR3 is 13 amino acids. In germline, CDR1 is ENHRY, CDR2 SYGVKD. V was shortened by 8 bases and J by 4 bases, with 15 bases between the two germline ends. DNA of the CDR3: TGTGCCATCCTGGGGACCGGGGGATACGAGCAGTACTTC. Protein sequence: CAILGTGGYEQYF.

In its sample, this clonotype was seen a few times. The chain is built from TRBV12-3 or TRBV12-4 and TRBJ2-2; D remains unclear. Trimming stripped 5 bases from V and 6 bases from J, with 7 bases between. This CDR3 is 12 amino acids long. CDR3 amino acids: CASSPVPGELFF. CDR3 bases: TGTGCCAGCAGTCCCGTTCCCGGGGAGCTGTTTTTT.

This chain uses TRBV29-1 with TRBJ2-7; 13 nucleotides line up with TRBD2. The CDR3 consists of 13 residues. Trimming cost V 8 bases and J 5 bases; bases outside gene matches: 6. Germline loops: CDR1 SQVTM, CDR2 ANQGSEA. DNA for the CDR3: TGCAGCTGGGGACTAGCGGGGACCAACGAGCAGTACTTC. Encoded protein: CSWGLAGTNEQYF.

The V call is TRBV12-3 or TRBV12-4, the J call TRBJ2-2; D ambiguous. Deletions cut 7 bases from V and 3 bases from J, with 12 bases between. The CDR3 totals 14 residues. CDR3 DNA sequence: TGTGCCAGCAAGGGTAGCATGTACACCGGGGAGCTGTTTTTT. Its translation: CASKGSMYTGELFF.

This clonotype has just a few counts. CDR3 in amino acids: CSARDGGVTDTQYF. The CDR3 bases are TGCAGTGCTAGAGATGGCGGGGTGACAGATACGCAGTATTTT. The genes are TRBV20-1 and TRBJ2-3; TRBD2 is a possible D gene (6 bases). The CDR3 totals 14 residues. Germline loops: CDR1 DFQATT, CDR2 SNEGSKA (reference sequence). V dropped 0 bases and J dropped 3 bases, with 10 bases sitting between them.

This clonotype was seen a handful of times. In DNA, the CDR3 is TGTGCCAGCAGCTTGGGGACAGGGGGCGCCCAGTACTTC. Encoded protein: CASSLGTGGAQYF. The chain has TRBV5-6 and TRBJ2-5, with 11 bases fitting TRBD1. The junction had 1 base not matched to a gene; V was cut back by 0 bases and J by 9 bases. The germline V gene encodes CDR1 SGHDT and CDR2 YYEEEE. The CDR3 extends over 13 amino acids.

This clonotype was counted only a few times. The rearrangement links TRBV6-5 to TRBJ1-2; D remains unclear. This CDR3 has 15 residues. The germline gives CDR1 MNHEY, CDR2 SVGAGI. The V gene lost 1 base and the J gene lost 0 bases, with 9 bases spanning the gap. CDR3 in DNA: TGTGCCAGCAGTTACTTGGGGATTTCTAACTATGGCTACACCTTC. The encoded protein is CASSYLGISNYGYTF.

This chain connects TRBV11-2 to TRBJ2-3; the D call may be TRBD1 or TRBD2 (6 bases each). CDR3 size: 13 residues. V was cut by 5 bases and J by 6 bases, with 12 bases left in between. CDR1 is SGHAT and CDR2 is FQNNGV in the germline V gene. For the CDR3, the DNA is TGTGCCAGCAGCCCCCTAGGGGGGGATACGCAGTATTTT. This gives the protein CASSPLGGDTQYF.

In its sample, this clonotype was seen a few times. The chain carries TRBV5-6 and TRBJ2-1, with TRBD1 matching 7 bases. The J segment lost 5 bases and the V segment lost 4 bases, leaving 6 bases of the junction unmatched. CDR1 SGHDT and CDR2 YYEEEE come from the germline V gene. The CDR3 totals 14 residues. In nucleotides, the CDR3 is TGTGCCAGCAGCGCCGGGACAGCAAACAATGAGCAGTTCTTC. Amino acid sequence: CASSAGTANNEQFF.

This clonotype has only a few counts. The chain has TRBV7-6 and TRBJ2-3; D gene uncertain. This CDR3 spans 14 amino acids. CDR1 SGHVS and CDR2 FNYEAQ come from the germline V gene. Trimming removed 1 base from V and 1 base from J, with 6 bases in between. CDR3 sequence (DNA): TGTGCCAGCAGCTTAGGGTCGGGCACAGATACGCAGTATTTT. Its protein is CASSLGSGTDTQYF.

This clonotype was counted between two and nine times. The rearrangement links TRBV10-3 to TRBJ2-2; 11 bases agree with TRBD2. Germline V gene lookup returns CDR1 ENHRY and CDR2 SYGVKD. This CDR3 contains 12 residues. V was pared by 10 bases and J by 5 bases, with 0 bases of the junction left unmatched. The CDR3 nucleotides read TGTGCCACTAGCGGGGGGACCGGGGAGCTGTTTTTT. Translating gives CATSGGTGELFF.

The rearrangement links TRBV12-3 or TRBV12-4 to TRBJ1-2; 10 positions agree with TRBD1. The CDR3 sequence is 14 residues long. The trim removed 6 bases at V and 14 bases at J, leaving 15 bases unmatched. In DNA, the CDR3 is TGTGCCAGCAGCGACCGGGACAGGGGACCGAGGGAGACCTTC. Protein sequence: CASSDRDRGPRETF.

This clonotype came up once. The J gene is TRBJ2-2, the V gene TRBV28; TRBD1 might be the D (5 bases). The ends were cut back, 8 bases at V and 0 bases at J, with 13 bases in the middle. This CDR3 is 15 amino acids long. Germline CDR1 MDHEN, CDR2 SYDVKM. CDR3 amino acids: CASYGAVANTGELFF. CDR3 coding DNA: TGTGCCAGCTATGGGGCGGTCGCGAACACCGGGGAGCTGTTTTTT.

The chain joins TRBV7-8 to TRBJ2-7, with a tentative D call TRBD1 (6 bases). The CDR3 spans 12 residues. CDR1 and CDR2 (germline): SGHVS, FQNEAQ. The V and J ends lost 3 bases and 10 bases respectively, with 13 bases between them. CDR3 region: CASSFMTGPQYF. The CDR3 region has the DNA TGTGCCAGCAGCTTCATGACAGGCCCCCAGTACTTC.

This clonotype was observed a handful of times. The V and J genes are TRBV28 and TRBJ1-1; 8 positions agree with TRBD1. Germline CDR1 and CDR2: MDHEN and SYDVKM. CDR3 length: 13 residues. V dropped 6 bases and J dropped 4; count of bases not matched to a gene: 4. CDR3 residues: CASRLTGGTEAFF. DNA of the CDR3: TGTGCCAGCAGGCTTACAGGGGGCACTGAAGCTTTCTTT.

The V call is TRBV25-1, the J call TRBJ2-7; possibly TRBD2 for D (6 bases). Per the germline V gene, CDR1 is MGHDK and CDR2 is SYGVNS. Trimming removed 4 bases at V and 0 bases at J, with 13 bases between. CDR3 length equals 15 residues. This chain's CDR3 is CASSGAGTPSYEQYF. The CDR3 DNA follows: TGTGCCAGCAGTGGGGCCGGGACTCCCTCCTACGAGCAGTACTTC.

This clonotype occurred a few times. This chain connects TRBV20-1 to TRBJ2-7; D not certain. The CDR3 covers 12 residues. Trimming removed 4 bases from V and 7 bases from J, with 14 bases in between. Germline V gene sequence: CDR1 DFQATT, CDR2 SNEGSKA (reference sequence). The CDR3 spells CSATNALREQYF. The CDR3 DNA is TGCAGTGCTACTAATGCCTTACGTGAGCAGTACTTC.

The rearrangement links TRBV20-1 to TRBJ2-7; D is unresolved. The germline V gene has CDR1 DFQATT and CDR2 SNEGSKA (reference sequence). Trimming shortened V by 5 bases and J by 2 bases, and 16 bases separated the two germline ends. The length of the CDR3 is 14 residues. The CDR3 DNA sequence: TGCAGTGCTCCCCGGGCCCTAGGCGCCTACGAGCAGTACTTC. The encoded protein is CSAPRALGAYEQYF.